The present T cell receptor beta chain was sequenced within a study of post-analysis software for immune sequencing data. General study results and limits: When patients were compared with controls, 4 or 5 TRBV segments were more frequent, TRBV5-6, TRBV5-1 and TRBV20-1 among them.

Trimming took 2 bases from V and 4 from J; bases not matched to a gene: 16. The CDR3 sequence is 18 residues long. The V gene's germline CDR1 is SQVTM and CDR2 ANQGSEA. This clonotype has more than one count but fewer than ten. The antigen remains undetermined. Tagging with unique molecular identifiers was a feature of the TCR beta cDNA libraries. Using its own MiXCR run on the PCR reads, TCRdb lists one record per CDR3 protein. Among about 200,000 distinct CDR3 sequences listed, around 29% were seen once. The receptor comes from a girl between 2 and 17 years old with multiple sclerosis. Sequenced sample: blood. The chain carries TRBV29-1 and TRBJ1-2; 10 bases are shared with TRBD1. The CDR3 DNA follows: TGCAGCGTTGAAAGGGGTTCAGGGGACAGGGGTTTTTCCTATGGCTACACCTTC. Residues: CSVERGSGDRGFSYGYTF.